This T cell receptor (beta chain) was retrieved from a study of blood T cell repertoires in COVID-19. Study information: Researchers got acute and convalescent COVID-19 samples from the United States, Italy and Spain.

Per germline, CDR1 MNHEY and CDR2 SVGAGI. J lost 8 bases, V lost 0 bases, and 9 bases had no gene match. The CDR3 runs to 16 residues. The authors' processing: Reference gene primer amplification gave estimated nucleated cell counts. Assay used: immunoSEQ multiplex PCR; TCRdb lists only in-frame clones, some missing. V, J and clone size were drawn from that table, and D and trimming were deduced from the DNA. The table includes about 69,000 clones, about 80% detected once. This clone was counted only a few times. The chain couples TRBV6-5 to TRBJ1-3; TRBD1 matches at 8 bases. The clonotype comes from a man in his forties or fifties with COVID-19, enrolled during active disease. The sequenced sample was peripheral blood. CDR3 region: CASSYSRDRTGDTIYF. The CDR3 nucleotides read TGTGCCAGCAGTTACTCTCGGGACAGGACCGGGGACACCATATATTTT.